The 4 T cell receptor beta chains given below trace back to one sample, sequenced in a study of regulatory T cells in long-lasting Graves disease. Arm-PCR of CDR3 regions with iRepertoire HTBI primers generated TCR beta libraries. TCRdb recomputed calls from the multiplex PCR reads with MiXCR, one row per CDR3 protein. Here the sample spans 450,000 or so distinct CDR3 sequences, around a fifth being singletons. Regarding time point: persistent/refractory GD, antithyroid drugs over 5 years with positive TRAb. After RNA was extracted from PBMCs, the TCR library was made from it. The input for sequencing was peripheral blood mononuclear cells (PBMCs), taken when the disease was refractory, from a patient treated with antithyroid drugs. The receptors originated from a female donor with Graves disease.

This clonotype was found many times. DNA for the CDR3: TGTGCCAGCAGCTCCTCTGGATGGCAAGAGACCCAGTACTTC. Translating gives CASSSSGWQETQYF. The chain uses TRBV7-2 and TRBJ2-5; D gene unclear. V was cut by 4 bases and J by 2 bases, with 11 bases left in between. Germline CDR1 is SGHTA and CDR2 is FQGNSA. This CDR3 has 14 amino acids.

The chain carries TRBV6-2 or TRBV6-3 and TRBJ2-3; TRBD2 agrees at 14 bases. The CDR3 covers 18 residues. V lost 5 bases, J lost 4 bases, and 11 bases stayed unmatched. From germline, CDR1 is MNHEY and CDR2 SVGEGT. The CDR3 spells CASSRRLAGGPSADTQYF. DNA for the CDR3: TGTGCCAGCAGTCGTCGACTAGCGGGAGGGCCGTCAGCAGATACGCAGTATTTT.

The J gene is TRBJ2-7, the V gene TRBV27; D remains ambiguous. The CDR3 is 15 amino acids. Germline CDR1 is MNHEY and CDR2 is SMNVEV (reference sequence). The ends were cut back, 0 bases at V and 2 bases at J, with 11 bases in the middle. The CDR3 here is CASSLSSGLTYEQYF. The CDR3 coding sequence is TGTGCCAGCAGTTTATCGTCAGGTTTGACCTACGAGCAGTACTTC.

This clonotype was seen many times. The chain joins TRBV27 to TRBJ1-2; 10 nucleotides line up with TRBD1. The CDR3 length is 18 residues. CDR1 is MNHEY, CDR2 SMNVEV, per germline (reference sequence). Germline trimming cut 5 bases from V and 6 bases from J; bases unmatched to any gene: 18. CDR3 DNA: TGTGCCAGCAGTCGAGGGACAGGGGAGCAAAAATGGCGGAATGGCTACACCTTC. Residues: CASSRGTGEQKWRNGYTF.